One sample yielded the 25 T cell receptor beta chains listed below, sequenced in a study of molecular identifiers for immune sequencing clone quantification. TCRdb reprocessed the PCR reads via MiXCR and lists one record per CDR3 protein. The data hold some 680,000 distinct CDR3 sequences, with about 25% observed a single time. The sequenced material came from naive CD8+ T cells from blood, with Jurkat cell RNA spiked in. Noted subset: FACS-sorted CD8+CD4-CCR7+CD45RA+ naive T cells. These receptors were collected from a human donor in good health. Some libraries in this study had Jurkat cell RNA spiked in.

There are many counts of this clonotype. J is TRBJ1-1 and V is TRBV4-1; D may be TRBD1 (6 bases). Per germline, CDR1 MGHRA and CDR2 YSYEKL. Trimming shortened V by 3 bases and J by 0 bases, and 11 bases separated the two germline ends. CDR3 size: 15 residues. CDR3 nucleotides: TGCGCCAGCAGCCAGCCGGGACAAATGAACACTGAAGCTTTCTTT. It is translated as CASSQPGQMNTEAFF.

This clonotype has more than one count but fewer than ten. A read error is possible here, since a much larger clone lies one base away. The genes are TRBV28 and TRBJ2-5; maybe TRBD2 (5 bases). From germline, CDR1 is MDHEN and CDR2 SYDVKM. The CDR3 is made up of 13 amino acids. CDR3 DNA: TGTACCAGCCTGAACAGAGGGCAAGAGACCCAGTACTTC. Translated: CTSLNRGQETQYF.

In this sample, this clonotype turned up many times. This chain uses TRBV6-5 with TRBJ1-1; D unclear. Per germline, CDR1 MNHEY and CDR2 SVGAGI. There are 16 residues in the CDR3. Trimming shortened V by 0 bases and J by 0 bases, and 11 bases separated the two germline ends. CDR3 sequence: CASSYSFGGLNTEAFF. CDR3 sequence (DNA): TGTGCCAGCAGTTACTCCTTCGGCGGACTGAACACTGAAGCTTTCTTT.

This clonotype has more than one count but fewer than ten. The chain recombines TRBV4-1 with TRBJ2-3, with 13 bases identical to TRBD2. With 1 base clipped from V and 5 bases from J, the junction kept 6 bases outside the gene matches. Germline-derived CDR1 and CDR2 are MGHRA and YSYEKL. The CDR3 contains 17 residues. The CDR3 region is CASSQVPTSGGRDTQYF. CDR3 sequence (DNA): TGCGCCAGCAGCCAAGTCCCGACTAGCGGGGGGAGAGATACGCAGTATTTT.

This clonotype was counted a single time. A read error may be the cause here, since a much bigger clone is one base away. The CDR3 here is CSARVMTSTDMQYF. CDR3 in DNA: TGCAGTGCTAGAGTTATGACTTCCACAGATATGCAGTATTTT. The rearrangement links TRBV20-1 to TRBJ2-3; D unclear. This CDR3 is built from 14 residues. Per the germline V gene, CDR1 is DFQATT and CDR2 is SNEGSKA (reference sequence).

About this clonotype: This clone may be a read error of a much larger clone one base away. V and J are TRBV12-5 and TRBJ1-1, with TRBD1 matching over 8 bases. Trimming at V came to 1 base and at J to 4 bases, leaving 5 bases not matched to a gene. The CDR3 extends over 15 amino acids. Germline-derived CDR1 and CDR2 are LGHNT and FRNRAP. The DNA for the CDR3 is TGTGCTAGTGGTTTGGGGGACACAGGGGGCACTGAAGCTTTCTTT. Amino acids: CASGLGDTGGTEAFF. The full variable domain, rest sourced from reference TRBV12-5 and TRBJ1-1, is DARVTQTPRHKVTEMGQEVTMRCQPILGHNTVFWYRQTMMQGLELLAYFRNRAPLDDSGMPKDRFSAEMPDATLATLKIQPSEPRDSAVYFCASGLGDTGGTEAFFGQGTRLTVV.

Of note for this clonotype: This may stem from a read error, because a much larger clone lies one nucleotide away. The V call is TRBV4-3, the J call TRBJ1-1, with 7 bases lining up with TRBD1. The V gene's germline CDR1 is LGHNA and CDR2 YSLEER. This CDR3 has 15 residues. V gave up 0 bases and J gave up 10 bases; unmatched junction bases: 11. This CDR3 is CASSQDRGEGTAAFF. CDR3 bases: TGCGCCAGCAGCCAAGATCGGGGGGAAGGGACAGCAGCTTTCTTT.

V and J are TRBV27 and TRBJ1-2; 12 nucleotides line up with TRBD1. The CDR3 extends over 19 amino acids. Looked up from germline, CDR1 is MNHEY and CDR2 is SMNVEV (reference sequence). With 4 bases clipped from V and 3 bases from J, the junction kept 15 bases outside the gene matches. This CDR3 is CASSSDIPGQGARDYGYTF. In nucleotides, the CDR3 is TGTGCCAGCAGTTCAGATATTCCGGGACAGGGGGCGCGTGACTATGGCTACACCTTC.

The chain links TRBV7-9 to TRBJ2-2; 7 bases agree with TRBD2. The ends lost 4 bases at V and 1 base at J; junction bases unmatched: 6. The CDR3 loop spans 16 amino acids. Per the germline V gene, CDR1 is SEHNR and CDR2 is FQNEAQ (reference sequence). The CDR3 DNA reads TGTGCCAGCAGCTCCTGGGGAGGGGAGAACACCGGGGAGCTGTTTTTT. It yields the protein CASSSWGGENTGELFF.

This clonotype turned up a few times. The chain couples TRBV21-1 to TRBJ1-1; TRBD1 reflects the table's D call only, with no check against the DNA. TRBV21-1 is recorded as a pseudogene. There are 17 residues in the CDR3. CDR3 coding DNA: TGTGCCAGCAGCAAAGCGAGTAAGGGACAGGGGGCCGCTGAAGCTTTCTTT. Its protein product is CASSKASKGQGAAEAFF.

The chain has TRBV12-3 or TRBV12-4 and TRBJ1-3, with D maybe TRBD1 (6 bases). The V gene lost 5 bases and the J gene lost 0 bases, with 17 bases spanning the gap. The CDR3 loop spans 17 amino acids. This CDR3 reads CASSRFRRDISGNTIYF. CDR3 coding DNA: TGTGCCAGCAGTCGTTTTAGGAGGGACATCTCTGGAAACACCATATATTTT.

This clonotype has more than one count but fewer than ten. The chain has TRBV20-1 and TRBJ2-7, with 8 bases that match TRBD2. Looked up from germline, CDR1 is DFQATT and CDR2 is SNEGSKA (reference sequence). The CDR3 sequence is 16 residues long. The junction had 11 bases not matched to a gene; V was cut back by 0 bases and J by 4 bases. CDR3 protein: CSARDTAGTSLYEQYF. CDR3 DNA: TGCAGTGCTAGAGATACGGCCGGGACTAGTTTATACGAGCAGTACTTC.

Turning to this clonotype: The junction departs from the called germline gene at one end, perhaps through a read error. CDR3 protein: CVSSAQGNTGELFF. CDR3 DNA sequence: TGTGTCAGCAGCGCACAGGGGAACACCGGGGAGCTGTTTTTT. The chain is built from TRBV9 and TRBJ2-2, with D perhaps matching TRBD1 (6 bases). In germline, CDR1 is SGDLS, CDR2 YYNGEE. This CDR3 is 14 amino acids long.

Concerning this clonotype itself: A much larger clone lies a single base off, so this may be a read error. This chain joins TRBV12-3 or TRBV12-4 and TRBJ2-3; TRBD1 agrees at 8 bases. The CDR3 sequence is 15 residues long. CDR3 amino acids: CAGSTPGGAGDTQYF. The CDR3 DNA reads as TGTGCCGGCAGTACTCCAGGGGGCGCGGGAGATACGCAGTATTTT.

V gene TRBV7-9 combines with J gene TRBJ2-1; D gene ambiguous. V gave up 7 bases and J gave up 7 bases, with 11 bases separating them. CDR1 is SEHNR and CDR2 is FQNEAQ in the germline V gene (reference sequence). This CDR3 comprises 12 residues. The CDR3 loop is CASTPGPNEQFF. The CDR3 nucleotides read TGTGCCAGCACGCCAGGACCGAATGAGCAGTTCTTC.

This clonotype occurred a few times. This may arise from a read error, as a much more abundant clone is one base away. The chain couples TRBV29-1 to TRBJ2-5, with D maybe TRBD2 (5 bases). Germline loops: CDR1 SQVTM, CDR2 ANQGSEA. The CDR3 totals 10 residues. CDR3 loop: CSVREETRYF. Written as DNA, the CDR3 is TGCAGCGTTCGGGAAGAGACCCGGTACTTC.

This clonotype was counted ten times or more. DNA of the CDR3: TGTGCCAGCAGCTTAAACAGCCCAGAGACCCAGTACTTC. This codes for CASSLNSPETQYF. The V call is TRBV7-9, the J call TRBJ2-5; no firm D call. Trimming pared 2 bases from V and 4 bases from J, leaving 8 bases between. In germline, CDR1 is SEHNR, CDR2 FQNEAQ (reference sequence). This CDR3 has 13 residues.

This clonotype was found a few times. The chain is built from TRBV11-3 and TRBJ2-2, with D unresolved. The germline V gene encodes CDR1 SGHNT and CDR2 YENEEA. V dropped 1 base and J dropped 7 bases, with 7 bases sitting between them. The CDR3 extends over 13 amino acids. The CDR3 is CASSLGNYGELFF. In nucleotides, the CDR3 is TGTGCCAGCAGCTTAGGGAACTACGGGGAGCTGTTTTTT.

V gene TRBV7-9 combines with J gene TRBJ1-4, with a tentative D call TRBD1 (5 bases). CDR3 length equals 15 residues. The germline gives CDR1 SEHNR, CDR2 FQNEAQ (reference sequence). The ends were cut back, 4 bases at V and 7 bases at J, with 16 bases in the middle. The CDR3 DNA sequence: TGTGCCAGCAGCTCCGCGACAAGGGGCCGTGAAAAACTGTTTTTT. This gives the protein CASSSATRGREKLFF.

With respect to this clonotype: The junction does not match germline at one end; this may be a read error. The chain is built from TRBV7-4 and TRBJ2-1; the D gene is possibly TRBD1 (5 bases). In germline, CDR1 is SGHVT, CDR2 SQSDAQ. CDR3 length: 17 amino acids. CDR3 amino acids: CASSLGEDSEIYNEQFF. CDR3 in DNA: TGTGCCAGCAGTTTAGGGGAAGACAGCGAGATCTACAATGAGCAGTTCTTC.

Regarding this clonotype: A read error may explain this, as a much larger clone is one base away. V gene TRBV12-3 or TRBV12-4 combines with J gene TRBJ1-5; 9 nucleotides line up with TRBD1. CDR3 length: 14 amino acids. CDR3 sequence: CTSRLQGARQPQHF. The DNA of the CDR3 is TGTACCAGCAGACTACAGGGGGCGAGACAGCCCCAGCATTTT.

This clonotype was detected ten times or more. This sequence joins TRBV4-1 and TRBJ2-5, with 7 nucleotides matching TRBD2. The CDR3 has 12 amino acids. Germline lookup yields CDR1 MGHRA and CDR2 YSYEKL. V lost 7 bases and J lost 7; bases outside the gene matches: 6. DNA for the CDR3: TGCGCCAGCAACGGACTAGAGGGGACCCAGTACTTC. This sequence encodes CASNGLEGTQYF.

This clonotype was counted a few times. The rearrangement uses TRBV6-5 and TRBJ1-1; TRBD1 matches 8 bases. Germline CDR1 and CDR2: MNHEY and SVGAGI. Losses at the gene ends were 1 base for V and 1 base for J; bases not matched to a gene: 2. CDR3 length: 15 amino acids. For the CDR3, the DNA is TGTGCCAGCAGTTACTTAGGACAGGGGAACACTGAAGCTTTCTTT. Amino acid sequence: CASSYLGQGNTEAFF.

The chain links TRBV19 to TRBJ2-1; 10 nucleotides agree with TRBD2. The CDR3 is made up of 14 amino acids. Losses at the gene ends were 10 bases for V and 7 bases for J; bases not matched to a gene: 10. CDR1 LNHDA and CDR2 SQIVND come from the germline V gene (reference sequence). The CDR3, as DNA: TGTGCCACCTGCCTAGCGGGAGATGTGAATGAGCAGTTCTTC. This translates into CATCLAGDVNEQFF.

About this clonotype itself: This may be a read error: a much more frequent sequence differs by one nucleotide. V usage is TRBV5-6 and J usage is TRBJ2-7; 9 bases fit TRBD1. This CDR3 spans 14 amino acids. V was clipped by 2 bases and J by 6 bases; unmatched bases: 6. Per germline, CDR1 SGHDT and CDR2 YYEEEE. This CDR3 is CASSFGTGFREQYF. The CDR3 DNA reads TGTGCCAGCAGCTTCGGGACAGGGTTCCGCGAGCAGTACTTC.